This T cell receptor beta chain was identified in a study of OX40 agonist ivuxolimab in advanced cancers. Study summary: People in dose escalation had one of these cancers: hepatocellular carcinoma, melanoma, renal cell or head and neck cancer. Participants could have had prior anti-PD-1, anti-PD-L1 or anti-CTLA-4 therapy, and roughly 39% had some. Notes on the study in general: Among the lowest levels of clonal expansion were found in partial responders at 0.1-3.0 mg/kg. Determination of antigen specificity was not performed for the expanded peripheral T cells.

As to this clone: What it binds is not known.

Some clones are missing from TCRdb's copy, which holds only in-frame ones; the method was immunoSEQ multiplex PCR. The table lists tens of thousands of clones, around 82% of them singletons. Source: CD4+ or CD8+ T cells sorted from blood, taken in a trial of the OX40 agonist ivuxolimab. This TCR derives from an adult with an advanced solid tumor such as melanoma, head and neck, liver or kidney cancer.

The CDR3 bases are TGTGCCAGCAGCTTGGCCCCCAAGAACACTGAAGCTTTCTTT. It yields the protein CASSLAPKNTEAFF. V gene TRBV5-5 combines with J gene TRBJ1-1, with no clear D. Trimming removed 0 bases from V and 1 base from J, with 7 bases in between. The germline V gene encodes CDR1 SGHKS and CDR2 YYEKEE (reference sequence). The CDR3 has 14 residues. The whole variable domain, remainder taken from reference TRBV5-5 and TRBJ1-1, is DAGVTQSPTHLIKTRGQQVTLRCSPISGHKSVSWYQQVLGQGPQFIFQYYEKEERGRGNFPDRFSARQFPNYSSELNVNALLLGDSALYLCASSLAPKNTEAFFGQGTRLTVV.